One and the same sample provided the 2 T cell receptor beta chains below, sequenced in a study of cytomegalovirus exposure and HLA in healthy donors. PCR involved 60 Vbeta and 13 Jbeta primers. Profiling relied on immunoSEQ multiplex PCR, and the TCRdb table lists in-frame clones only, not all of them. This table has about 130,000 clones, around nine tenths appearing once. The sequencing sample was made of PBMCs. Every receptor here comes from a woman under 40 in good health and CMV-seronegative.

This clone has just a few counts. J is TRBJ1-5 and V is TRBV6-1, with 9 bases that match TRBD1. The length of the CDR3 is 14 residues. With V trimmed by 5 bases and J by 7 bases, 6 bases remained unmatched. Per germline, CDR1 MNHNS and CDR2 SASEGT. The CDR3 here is CASSWGQGQQPQHF. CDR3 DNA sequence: TGTGCCAGCAGTTGGGGACAGGGCCAACAGCCCCAGCATTTT.

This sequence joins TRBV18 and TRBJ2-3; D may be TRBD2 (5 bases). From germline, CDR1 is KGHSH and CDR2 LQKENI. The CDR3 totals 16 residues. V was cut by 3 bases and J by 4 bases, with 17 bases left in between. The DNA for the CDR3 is TGTGCCAGCTCACCCCCTATTCCCATAGCGCCAGATACGCAGTATTTT. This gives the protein CASSPPIPIAPDTQYF.